What follows are 29 T cell receptor beta chains derived from one specimen sequenced in a study of cytomegalovirus exposure and HLA in healthy donors. The PCR had 60 Vbeta and 13 Jbeta primers. TCRdb keeps only in-frame clones here, not all; method: immunoSEQ multiplex PCR. The sample holds about 130,000 clones, approximately 80% seen once. Sequenced sample: PBMCs. Receptors were obtained from a male donor in good health and CMV-seropositive.

This chain links TRBV6-1 with TRBJ1-5, with no clear D. CDR1 MNHNS and CDR2 SASEGT come from the germline V gene. V dropped 7 bases and J dropped 7 bases, with 14 bases sitting between them. This CDR3 region has 13 residues. In DNA form, the CDR3 reads TGTGCCAGCACCCCTGCGGGTAGGCAGCCCCAGCATTTT. This encodes CASTPAGRQPQHF.

The CDR3: CASSLESGGANTQYF. The CDR3 DNA is TGCGCCAGCAGCTTGGAAAGCGGGGGGGCGAATACGCAGTATTTT. The J gene is TRBJ2-3, the V gene TRBV5-1; 10 nucleotides agree with TRBD2. The germline V gene has CDR1 SGHRS and CDR2 YFSETQ. V lost 0 bases and J lost 7; bases outside the gene matches: 5. The CDR3 sequence is 15 residues long. Looking up the rest from reference TRBV5-1 and TRBJ2-3 gives the full variable domain: KAGVTQTPRYLIKTRGQQVTLSCSPISGHRSVSWYQQTPGQGLQFLFEYFSETQRNKGNFPGRFSGRQFSNSRSEMNVSTLELGDSALYLCASSLESGGANTQYFGPGTRLTVL.

The table lists this clone with a count of one. V usage is TRBV19 and J usage is TRBJ2-7; a possible D gene is TRBD1 (6 bases). Germline V gives CDR1 LNHDA, CDR2 SQIVND (reference sequence). This CDR3 is built from 13 residues. Trimming took 5 bases from V and 4 from J, leaving 12 bases between them. The CDR3 region has the DNA TGTGCCAGTAGTCCGGGACACTCTTACGAGCAGTACTTC. This gives the protein CASSPGHSYEQYF.

A word on this clone: One end of the junction fails to match germline, which may point to a read error. Other DNA sequences in this sample translate to the same CDR3. V and J are TRBV29-1 and TRBJ2-5, with D unclear. From germline, CDR1 is SQVTM and CDR2 ANQGSEA. CDR3 length equals 12 residues. The DNA for the CDR3 is TGCAGCGTCGAAGTCGCGCAAGAGACCCAGTACTTC. Protein product: CSVEVAQETQYF. Looking up the rest from reference TRBV29-1 and TRBJ2-5 gives the full variable domain: SAVISQKPSRDICQRGTSLTIQCQVDSQVTMMFWYRQQPGQSLTLIATANQGSEATYESGFVIDKFPISRPNLTFSTLTVSNMSPEDSSIYLCSVEVAQETQYFGPGTRLLVL.

With respect to this clone: This specimen includes other DNA sequences encoding the same CDR3. This rearrangement joins TRBV27 to TRBJ2-2; D is possibly TRBD1 (5 bases). V shed 4 bases and J shed 6 bases, with 21 bases lying between them. The CDR3 is 17 residues long. CDR1 MNHEY and CDR2 SMNVEV come from the germline V gene (reference sequence). CDR3 nucleotide sequence: TGTGCCAGCAGTTCGAGGCAGGGCCGAGTCTGGGCCGGGGAGCTGTTTTTT. Amino acid sequence: CASSSRQGRVWAGELFF.

The CDR3 nucleotides read TGTGCCAGCAGTGGTCCCAGGGGGAACACTGAAGCTTTCTTT. It translates to CASSGPRGNTEAFF. This chain joins TRBV2 and TRBJ1-1; TRBD1 might be the D (6 bases). V shed 4 bases and J shed 1 base, with 10 bases lying between them. Germline assignment: CDR1 SNHLY and CDR2 FYNNEI. CDR3 length equals 14 residues.

This chain joins TRBV6-6 and TRBJ1-4; a weak D match, TRBD1 (5 bases). The length of the CDR3 is 16 residues. Germline V gene lookup returns CDR1 MNHNY and CDR2 SVGAGI (reference sequence). V lost 7 bases, J lost 0 bases, and 15 bases lay in between. DNA for the CDR3: TGTGCCAGCACCGGGGGATTTGGGTCAACTAATGAAAAACTGTTTTTT. It specifies CASTGGFGSTNEKLFF.

On this clone: Germline and junction disagree at one end, which may indicate a read error. The chain joins TRBV20-1 to TRBJ1-1, with D perhaps matching TRBD1 (6 bases). The CDR3 runs to 11 residues. Looked up from germline, CDR1 is DFQATT and CDR2 is SNEGSKA (reference sequence). DNA of the CDR3: TGCAGTGCTAGTGGGGACACTGAGGCTTTCTTT. Translation: CSASGDTEAFF.

For the CDR3, the DNA is TGTGCCAGCAGCCCGGGTACGGAGACCCAGTACTTC. This codes for CASSPGTETQYF. V gene TRBV7-8 combines with J gene TRBJ2-5, with no clear D. Germline assignment: CDR1 SGHVS and CDR2 FQNEAQ. Trimming pared 5 bases from V and 5 bases from J, leaving 9 bases between. CDR3 length equals 12 residues.

This chain links TRBV5-1 with TRBJ2-7, with 12 bases lining up with TRBD2. CDR3 length equals 14 residues. J was trimmed by 5 bases and V by 4 bases; bases with no gene match: 4. The germline CDR1 and CDR2 sequences are SGHRS and YFSETQ. In DNA form, the CDR3 reads TGCGCCAGCAGCCCACTAGCGGGAGGTGACGAGCAGTACTTC. Its protein product is CASSPLAGGDEQYF. Based on the CDR3 plus reference TRBV5-1 and TRBJ2-7, the full variable domain is KAGVTQTPRYLIKTRGQQVTLSCSPISGHRSVSWYQQTPGQGLQFLFEYFSETQRNKGNFPGRFSGRQFSNSRSEMNVSTLELGDSALYLCASSPLAGGDEQYFGPGTRLTVT.

This clone showed up just a few times. This chain joins TRBV4-2 and TRBJ2-2; 11 bases agree with TRBD2. The CDR3 sequence is 17 residues long. The trim removed 4 bases at V and 4 bases at J, leaving 8 bases unmatched. Germline V gene lookup returns CDR1 LGHNA and CDR2 YNFKEQ. The DNA for the CDR3 is TGTGCCAGCAGCCTTCAGACTAGCGGGGCCGGCACCGGGGAGCTGTTTTTT. It yields the protein CASSLQTSGAGTGELFF.

This rearrangement joins TRBV7-8 to TRBJ1-3; a weak D match, TRBD1 (5 bases). V lost 5 bases and J lost 1, with 9 bases in between. The CDR3 consists of 14 residues. Germline V gene data show CDR1 as SGHVS and CDR2 as FQNEAQ. This CDR3 reads CASSLRQSGNTIYF. The CDR3 DNA is TGTGCCAGCAGCCTTAGACAGTCTGGAAACACCATATATTTT.

The chain couples TRBV28 to TRBJ1-3, with TRBD1 identical over 11 bases. The germline gives CDR1 MDHEN, CDR2 SYDVKM. The CDR3 length is 13 residues. This chain's CDR3 is CGTGGSSGNTIYF. The CDR3 DNA reads TGTGGGACAGGGGGCAGCTCTGGAAACACCATATATTTT.

This clone has a single count. This sequence joins TRBV5-1 and TRBJ2-5, with 10 bases fitting TRBD2. This CDR3 is built from 15 residues. J lost 1 base, V lost 3 bases, and 3 bases had no gene match. Germline V gene data show CDR1 as SGHRS and CDR2 as YFSETQ. The CDR3 is CASSWLAGAQETQYF. CDR3 in DNA: TGCGCCAGCAGCTGGCTAGCGGGGGCCCAAGAGACCCAGTACTTC.

This clone was picked up a small number of times. This rearrangement joins TRBV18 to TRBJ2-7, with 11 bases identical to TRBD1. Trimming at V came to 1 base and at J to 0 bases, leaving 11 bases not matched to a gene. Germline V CDR1 and CDR2: KGHSH, LQKENI. The CDR3 is 19 amino acids. This CDR3 is CASSPLPGQGAFNSYEQYF. The CDR3, as DNA: TGTGCCAGCTCACCACTTCCCGGACAGGGGGCCTTCAACTCCTACGAGCAGTACTTC.

The V call is TRBV6-5, the J call TRBJ1-2; 8 positions match TRBD1. From germline, CDR1 is MNHEY and CDR2 SVGAGI. The ends lost 0 bases at V and 6 bases at J; junction bases unmatched: 6. The CDR3 extends over 15 amino acids. The CDR3 reads CASSYSRTGRNGYTF. The CDR3 DNA is TGTGCCAGCAGTTACTCCCGGACAGGGAGGAATGGCTACACCTTC.

V and J are TRBV28 and TRBJ1-1, with 7 bases identical to TRBD1. The trim removed 4 bases at V and 6 bases at J, leaving 5 bases unmatched. The germline CDR1 and CDR2 sequences are MDHEN and SYDVKM. The length of the CDR3 is 13 residues. The CDR3 region has the DNA TGTGCCAGCAGTTCCGGGACAGCTCCTGAAGCTTTCTTT. Its protein is CASSSGTAPEAFF. Combining the CDR3 with reference TRBV28 and TRBJ1-1 gives the whole variable domain DVKVTQSSRYLVKRTGEKVFLECVQDMDHENMFWYRQDPGLGLRLIYFSYDVKMKEKGDIPEGYSVSREKKERFSLILESASTNQTSMYLCASSSGTAPEAFFGQGTRLTVV.

The genes are TRBV27 and TRBJ2-7; no clear D. The CDR3 totals 16 residues. Germline CDR1 reads MNHEY; CDR2 reads SMNVEV (reference sequence). V was trimmed by 2 bases and J by 0 bases, leaving 14 bases between them. CDR3 residues: CASSLQAGSYSYEQYF. In DNA form, the CDR3 reads TGTGCCAGCAGTTTACAGGCCGGATCGTACTCCTACGAGCAGTACTTC.

The chain is built from TRBV9 and TRBJ1-2, with TRBD1 identical over 7 bases. The CDR3 consists of 14 residues. Germline-derived CDR1 and CDR2 are SGDLS and YYNGEE. V shed 4 bases, J shed 6 bases, and the junction held 9 bases outside the gene matches. The CDR3 sequence: CASSMNQGVDGYTF. The CDR3 region has the DNA TGTGCCAGCAGCATGAACCAGGGGGTCGATGGCTACACCTTC.

The J gene is TRBJ2-2, the V gene TRBV7-6; a possible D gene is TRBD1 (5 bases). The CDR3 extends over 20 amino acids. V lost 2 bases, J lost 5 bases, and 27 bases lay in between. Germline CDR1 and CDR2: SGHVS and FNYEAQ. The CDR3 nucleotides are TGTGCCAGCAGCTTATTGGCCCCCTCCCAGGGTGGATATTGGACCGGGGAGCTGTTTTTT. Its protein product is CASSLLAPSQGGYWTGELFF.

The CDR3 DNA reads as TGTGCCAGCTCACCCGGGGTCTCAGGAAACACCATATATTTT. Protein sequence: CASSPGVSGNTIYF. V is TRBV18 and J is TRBJ1-3; D unclear. This CDR3 comprises 14 residues. Germline-derived CDR1 and CDR2 are KGHSH and LQKENI. The V end was cut by 3 bases, the J end by 4 bases, with 10 bases between.

The V gene is TRBV11-1, the J gene TRBJ2-2, with 9 positions matching TRBD2. CDR1 and CDR2 (germline): SGHAT, FQDESV (reference sequence). With 8 bases clipped from V and 2 bases from J, the junction kept 6 bases outside the gene matches. This CDR3 has 15 residues. As DNA, the CDR3 is TGTGCCAGCTGCCCGACTAGCGGCAACACCGGGGAGCTGTTTTTT. Translation: CASCPTSGNTGELFF.

This rearrangement joins TRBV18 to TRBJ2-5, with D unresolved. V was clipped by 0 bases and J by 7 bases, with 15 bases between them. This CDR3 region has 15 residues. Germline V lookup: CDR1 KGHSH, CDR2 LQKENI. As DNA, the CDR3 is TGTGCCAGCTCACCACCTCGGGTGGAGTCGGGGACCCAGTACTTC. Its translation: CASSPPRVESGTQYF.

The chain employs TRBV2 and TRBJ2-2, with D possibly matching TRBD1 (6 bases). CDR3 length: 14 residues. Per germline, CDR1 SNHLY and CDR2 FYNNEI. The V and J ends lost 7 bases and 5 bases respectively, with 14 bases between them. As DNA, the CDR3 is TGTGCCAGCAAGGAACAGGGAAGTACCGGGGAGCTGTTTTTT. As protein: CASKEQGSTGELFF.

The chain is built from TRBV29-1 and TRBJ2-3; 7 bases fit TRBD1. J gave up 1 base and V 6 bases, and 4 bases lay outside the gene matches. Germline loops: CDR1 SQVTM, CDR2 ANQGSEA. CDR3 size: 13 residues. In nucleotides, the CDR3 is TGCAGCGTCAGGGACAGTGGCACAGATACGCAGTATTTT. It translates to CSVRDSGTDTQYF.

The CDR3 is CASSSTGGVVDGYTF. In DNA, the CDR3 is TGCGCCAGCAGCTCGACAGGGGGGGTAGTGGATGGCTACACCTTC. This chain uses TRBV5-1 with TRBJ1-2; 9 bases align to TRBD1. Per germline, CDR1 SGHRS and CDR2 YFSETQ. The CDR3 has 15 residues. With V trimmed by 3 bases and J by 6 bases, 9 bases remained unmatched.

This rearrangement joins TRBV6-5 to TRBJ2-7, with D possibly matching TRBD2 (5 bases). This CDR3 contains 15 residues. The V and J ends lost 6 bases and 2 bases respectively, with 17 bases between them. The germline CDR1 and CDR2 sequences are MNHEY and SVGAGI. CDR3 residues: CASSRASLTPYEQYF. The CDR3 DNA reads as TGTGCCAGCAGCCGCGCTAGCTTGACCCCCTACGAGCAGTACTTC.

The chain has TRBV7-9 and TRBJ1-2; weak D call: TRBD1 (5 bases). The CDR3 totals 13 residues. The V end lost 5 bases, the J end lost 4 bases, and 11 bases lay between the germline ends. Germline lookup yields CDR1 SEHNR and CDR2 FQNEAQ (reference sequence). In DNA form, the CDR3 reads TGTGCCAGCAGCCATGGGGCAGTCTATGGCTACACCTTC. This encodes CASSHGAVYGYTF.

This sequence joins TRBV25-1 and TRBJ1-1; D is ambiguous. In germline, CDR1 is MGHDK, CDR2 SYGVNS. This CDR3 has 12 residues. V dropped 3 bases and J dropped 5 bases, with 7 bases sitting between them. CDR3: CASSDLRTEAFF. CDR3 nucleotides: TGTGCCAGCAGTGACCTGCGGACTGAAGCTTTCTTT.